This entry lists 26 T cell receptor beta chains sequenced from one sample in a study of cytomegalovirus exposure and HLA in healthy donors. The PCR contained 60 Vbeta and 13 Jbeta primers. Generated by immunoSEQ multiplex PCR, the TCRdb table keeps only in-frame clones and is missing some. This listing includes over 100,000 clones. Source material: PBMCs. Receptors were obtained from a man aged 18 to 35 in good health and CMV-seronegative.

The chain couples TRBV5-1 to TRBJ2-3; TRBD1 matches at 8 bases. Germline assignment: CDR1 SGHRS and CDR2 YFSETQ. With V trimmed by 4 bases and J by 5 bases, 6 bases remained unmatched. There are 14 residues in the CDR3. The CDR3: CASSLGQGRDTQYF. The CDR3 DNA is TGCGCCAGCAGCCTAGGACAGGGAAGAGATACGCAGTATTTT.

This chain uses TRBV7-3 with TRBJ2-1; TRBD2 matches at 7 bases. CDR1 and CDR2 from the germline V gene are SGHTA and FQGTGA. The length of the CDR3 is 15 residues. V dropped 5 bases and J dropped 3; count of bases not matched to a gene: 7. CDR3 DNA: TGTGCCAGCAGCCCCAGCGGGACCCACTACAATGAGCAGTTCTTC. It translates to CASSPSGTHYNEQFF.

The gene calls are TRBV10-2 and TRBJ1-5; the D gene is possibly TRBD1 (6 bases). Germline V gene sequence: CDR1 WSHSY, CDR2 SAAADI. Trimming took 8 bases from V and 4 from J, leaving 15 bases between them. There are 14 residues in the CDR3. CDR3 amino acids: CASWGGGNNQPQHF. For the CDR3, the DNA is TGCGCCAGCTGGGGCGGGGGCAATAATCAGCCCCAGCATTTT.

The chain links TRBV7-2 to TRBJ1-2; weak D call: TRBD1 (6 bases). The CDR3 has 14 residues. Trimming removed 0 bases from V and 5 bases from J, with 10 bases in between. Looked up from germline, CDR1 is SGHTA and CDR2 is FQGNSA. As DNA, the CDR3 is TGTGCCAGCAGCTTAGCCGGACAGCAGTATGGCTACACCTTC. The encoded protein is CASSLAGQQYGYTF.

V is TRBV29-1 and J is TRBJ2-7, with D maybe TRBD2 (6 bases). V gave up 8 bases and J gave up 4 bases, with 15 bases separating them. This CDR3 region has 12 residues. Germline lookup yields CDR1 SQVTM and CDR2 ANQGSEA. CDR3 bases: TGCAGCACCTACACGGGGGAATACGAGCAGTACTTC. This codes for CSTYTGEYEQYF.

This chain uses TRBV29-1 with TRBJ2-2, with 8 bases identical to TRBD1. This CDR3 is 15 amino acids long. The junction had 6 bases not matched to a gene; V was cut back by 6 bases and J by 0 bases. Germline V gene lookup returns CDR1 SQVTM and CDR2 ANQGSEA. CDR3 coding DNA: TGCAGCGTAGACCCAGGGGGCGCGAACACCGGGGAGCTGTTTTTT. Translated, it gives CSVDPGGANTGELFF.

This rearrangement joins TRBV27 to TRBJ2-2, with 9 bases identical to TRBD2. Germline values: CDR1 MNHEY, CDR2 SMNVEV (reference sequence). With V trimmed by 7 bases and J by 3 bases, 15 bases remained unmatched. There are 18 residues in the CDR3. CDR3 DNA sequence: TGTGCCAGCACCCCCCACTCCTCTAGCGGGGAGGACACCGGGGAGCTGTTTTTT. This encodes CASTPHSSSGEDTGELFF.

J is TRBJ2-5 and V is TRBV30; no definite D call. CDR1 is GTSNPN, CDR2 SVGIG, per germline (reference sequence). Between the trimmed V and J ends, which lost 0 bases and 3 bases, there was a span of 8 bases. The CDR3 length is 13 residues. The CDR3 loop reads CAWSVFSEETQYF. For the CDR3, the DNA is TGTGCCTGGAGTGTATTTTCCGAAGAGACCCAGTACTTC.

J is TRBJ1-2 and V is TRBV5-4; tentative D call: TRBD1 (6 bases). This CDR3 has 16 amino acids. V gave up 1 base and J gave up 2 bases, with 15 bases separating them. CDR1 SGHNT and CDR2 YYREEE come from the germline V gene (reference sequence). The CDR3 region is CASSLPRDRRNYGYTF. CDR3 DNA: TGTGCCAGCAGCTTGCCCCGCGACAGGCGGAACTATGGCTACACCTTC.

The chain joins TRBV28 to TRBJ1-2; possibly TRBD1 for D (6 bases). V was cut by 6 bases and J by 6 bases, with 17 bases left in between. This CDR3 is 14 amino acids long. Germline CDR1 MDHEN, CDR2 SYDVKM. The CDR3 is CASSAPGGADGYTF. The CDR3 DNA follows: TGTGCCAGCAGCGCCCCGGGGGGGGCGGATGGCTACACCTTC.

The CDR3 nucleotides are TGCGCCAGCAGCTTGGGGGAGGACCGGGGGAGGTCTGGGGCCAACGTCCTGACTTTC. This encodes CASSLGEDRGRSGANVLTF. This rearrangement joins TRBV5-1 to TRBJ2-6; D perhaps matches TRBD2 (6 bases). Trimming removed 0 bases at V and 1 base at J, with 17 bases between. The CDR3 runs 19 residues. CDR1 SGHRS and CDR2 YFSETQ come from the germline V gene.

CDR3 in amino acids: CAWKDREKLFF. The CDR3 DNA reads TGTGCCTGGAAAGACAGGGAAAAACTGTTTTTT. The V call is TRBV30, the J call TRBJ1-4, with D possibly being TRBD1 (6 bases). V was shortened by 4 bases and J by 8 bases, with 8 bases between the two germline ends. Germline CDR1 GTSNPN, CDR2 SVGIG (reference sequence). CDR3 length: 11 amino acids.

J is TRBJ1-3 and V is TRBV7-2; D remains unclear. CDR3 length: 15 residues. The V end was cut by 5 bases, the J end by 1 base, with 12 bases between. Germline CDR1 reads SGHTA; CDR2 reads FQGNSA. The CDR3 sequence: CASSKTRVSGNTIYF. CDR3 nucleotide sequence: TGTGCCAGCAGCAAGACGAGGGTTTCTGGAAACACCATATATTTT.

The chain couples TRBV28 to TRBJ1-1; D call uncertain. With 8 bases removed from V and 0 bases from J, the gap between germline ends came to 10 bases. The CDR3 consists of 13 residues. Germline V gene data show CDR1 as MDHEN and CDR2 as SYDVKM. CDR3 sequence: CASAHEMNTEAFF. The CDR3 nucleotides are TGTGCCAGCGCGCATGAGATGAACACTGAAGCTTTCTTT. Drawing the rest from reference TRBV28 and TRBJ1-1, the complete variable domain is DVKVTQSSRYLVKRTGEKVFLECVQDMDHENMFWYRQDPGLGLRLIYFSYDVKMKEKGDIPEGYSVSREKKERFSLILESASTNQTSMYLCASAHEMNTEAFFGQGTRLTVV.

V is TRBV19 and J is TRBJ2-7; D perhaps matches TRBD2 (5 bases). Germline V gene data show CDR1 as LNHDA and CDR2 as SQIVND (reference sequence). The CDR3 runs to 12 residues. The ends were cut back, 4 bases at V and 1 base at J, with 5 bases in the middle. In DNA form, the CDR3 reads TGTGCCAGTAGTAGGACTTCCTACGAGCAGTACTTC. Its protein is CASSRTSYEQYF.

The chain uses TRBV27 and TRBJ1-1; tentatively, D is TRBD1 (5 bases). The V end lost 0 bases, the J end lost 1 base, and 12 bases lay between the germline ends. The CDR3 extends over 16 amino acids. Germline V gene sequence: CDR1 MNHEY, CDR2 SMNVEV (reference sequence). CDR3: CASSLSAWGGNTEAFF. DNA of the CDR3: TGTGCCAGCAGTTTATCCGCATGGGGCGGGAACACTGAAGCTTTCTTT.

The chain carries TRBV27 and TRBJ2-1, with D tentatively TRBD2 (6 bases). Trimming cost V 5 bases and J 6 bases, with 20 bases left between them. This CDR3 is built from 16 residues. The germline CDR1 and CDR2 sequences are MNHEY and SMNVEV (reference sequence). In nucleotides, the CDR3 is TGTGCCAGCAGTCCGCCTGAGCGGGTCCCTGTCAATGAGCAGTTCTTC. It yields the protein CASSPPERVPVNEQFF.

CDR3 sequence (DNA): TGCGCCAGCAGTCAATCCACCAGACAGGGACTCAATAGCAATCAGCCCCAGCATTTT. It codes for CASSQSTRQGLNSNQPQHF. The V and J genes are TRBV23-1 and TRBJ1-5; 7 nucleotides agree with TRBD1. TRBV23-1 is classed as an ORF, of uncertain function. The CDR3 covers 19 residues. The trim removed 0 bases at V and 0 bases at J, leaving 11 bases unmatched.

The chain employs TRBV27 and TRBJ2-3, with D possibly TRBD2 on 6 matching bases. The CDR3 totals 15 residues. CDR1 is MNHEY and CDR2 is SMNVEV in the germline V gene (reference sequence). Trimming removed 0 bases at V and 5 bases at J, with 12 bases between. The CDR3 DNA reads TGTGCCAGCAGTTTATCCCGGAGGGTCAAAGATACGCAGTATTTT. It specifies CASSLSRRVKDTQYF.

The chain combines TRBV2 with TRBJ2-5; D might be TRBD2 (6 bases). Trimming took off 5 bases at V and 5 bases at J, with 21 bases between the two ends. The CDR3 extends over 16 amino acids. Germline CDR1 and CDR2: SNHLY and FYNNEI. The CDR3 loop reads CASSTQVEGDTETQYF. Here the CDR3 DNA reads TGTGCCAGCAGTACCCAGGTGGAGGGCGATACCGAGACCCAGTACTTC.

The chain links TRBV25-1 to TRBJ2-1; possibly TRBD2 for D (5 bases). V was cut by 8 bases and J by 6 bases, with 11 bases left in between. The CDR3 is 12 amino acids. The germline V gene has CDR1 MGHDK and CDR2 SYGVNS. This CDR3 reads CASGQDFNEQFF. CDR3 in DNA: TGTGCCAGCGGCCAGGACTTCAATGAGCAGTTCTTC.

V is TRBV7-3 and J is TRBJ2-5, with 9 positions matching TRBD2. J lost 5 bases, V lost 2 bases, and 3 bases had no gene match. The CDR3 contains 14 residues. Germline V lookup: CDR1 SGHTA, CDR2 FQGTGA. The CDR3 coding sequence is TGTGCCAGCAGCTTAGCGGGAGGGCCCGAGACCCAGTACTTC. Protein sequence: CASSLAGGPETQYF.

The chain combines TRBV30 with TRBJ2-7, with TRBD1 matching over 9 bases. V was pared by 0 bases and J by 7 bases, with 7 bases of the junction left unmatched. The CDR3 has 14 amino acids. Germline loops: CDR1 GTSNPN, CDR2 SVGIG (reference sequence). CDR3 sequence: CAWSVLGQGREQYF. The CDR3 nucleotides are TGTGCCTGGAGTGTATTAGGACAGGGGCGGGAGCAGTACTTC.

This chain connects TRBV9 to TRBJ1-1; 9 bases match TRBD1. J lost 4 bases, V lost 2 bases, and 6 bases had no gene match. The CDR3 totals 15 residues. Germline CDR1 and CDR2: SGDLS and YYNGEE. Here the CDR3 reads CASSVDRGSRTEAFF. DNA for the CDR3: TGTGCCAGCAGCGTGGACAGGGGAAGTCGCACTGAAGCTTTCTTT. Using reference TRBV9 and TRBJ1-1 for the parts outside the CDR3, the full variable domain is DSGVTQTPKHLITATGQRVTLRCSPRSGDLSVYWYQQSLDQGLQFLIQYYNGEERAKGNILERFSAQQFPDLHSELNLSSLELGDSALYFCASSVDRGSRTEAFFGQGTRLTVV.

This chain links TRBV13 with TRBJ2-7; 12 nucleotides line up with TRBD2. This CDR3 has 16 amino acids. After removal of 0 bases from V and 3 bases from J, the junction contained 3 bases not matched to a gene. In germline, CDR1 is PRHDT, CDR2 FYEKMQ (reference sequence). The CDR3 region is CASSLGGLAGLYEQYF. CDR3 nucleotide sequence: TGTGCCAGCAGCTTAGGGGGACTAGCGGGTCTCTACGAGCAGTACTTC.

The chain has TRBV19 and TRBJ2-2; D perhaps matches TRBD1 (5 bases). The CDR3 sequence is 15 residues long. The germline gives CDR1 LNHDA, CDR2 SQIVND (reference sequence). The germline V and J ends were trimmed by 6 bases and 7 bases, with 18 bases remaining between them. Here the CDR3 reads CASSPQTGVVGELFF. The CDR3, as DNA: TGTGCCAGTAGCCCCCAAACAGGTGTAGTCGGGGAGCTGTTTTTT.